What follows are 32 T cell receptor beta chains derived from one specimen sequenced in a study of blood T cell repertoires in COVID-19. Only in-frame clones appear in the TCRdb table, and some are missing; sequencing was by immunoSEQ multiplex PCR. The table lists some 97,000 clones, more than 65% of them singletons. The source material was peripheral blood. The receptors shown here come from a man between 65 and 85 years old with active or convalescent COVID-19.

This clone was observed a handful of times. The V call is TRBV7-8, the J call TRBJ2-7; tentatively, D is TRBD2 (5 bases). This CDR3 contains 14 residues. V was pared by 4 bases and J by 0 bases, with 10 bases between. Looked up from germline, CDR1 is SGHVS and CDR2 is FQNEAQ. CDR3 sequence reads: CASSSDSISYEQYF. The CDR3 DNA sequence: TGTGCCAGCAGCTCGGACTCGATCTCCTACGAGCAGTACTTC.

The chain combines TRBV12-3 or TRBV12-4 with TRBJ2-7, with D possibly TRBD2 on 6 matching bases. This CDR3 region has 13 residues. V lost 6 bases to trimming and J lost 7 bases, with 16 bases between them. CDR3 sequence reads: CASSPGTAGEQYF. The DNA of the CDR3 is TGTGCCAGCAGCCCTGGGACCGCGGGGGAGCAGTACTTC.

The J gene is TRBJ1-5, the V gene TRBV5-3, with 8 bases that match TRBD1. TRBV5-3 is an ORF for which the function is uncertain. This CDR3 has 18 amino acids. Trimming took 0 bases from V and 5 from J; bases not matched to a gene: 13. CDR3 sequence (DNA): TGTGCCAGAAGCTTGGGAAGGGCAGGGGGCAGATTCGATCAGCCCCAGCATTTT. It encodes CARSLGRAGGRFDQPQHF.

This clone was picked up a small number of times. The chain has TRBV7-9 and TRBJ2-3; possibly TRBD1 for D (5 bases). The germline V and J ends were trimmed by 7 bases and 3 bases, with 17 bases remaining between them. The CDR3 totals 15 residues. Per germline, CDR1 SEHNR and CDR2 FQNEAQ (reference sequence). Here the CDR3 reads CASMWGNRRTDTQYF. The DNA of the CDR3 is TGTGCCAGCATGTGGGGCAACCGACGGACAGATACGCAGTATTTT.

The table lists this clone with a count of one. V gene TRBV18 combines with J gene TRBJ2-2; D assignment may be TRBD1 or TRBD2 (5 bases each). Germline CDR1 KGHSH, CDR2 LQKENI. V lost 7 bases and J 5 bases, leaving 17 bases between the germline ends. The CDR3 totals 15 residues. CDR3 amino acids: CASLPGQGPTGELFF. CDR3 in DNA: TGTGCCAGCTTACCGGGGCAGGGTCCAACCGGGGAGCTGTTTTTT.

The chain carries TRBV24-1 and TRBJ2-2, with TRBD2 identical over 10 bases. CDR3 length: 15 residues. Germline V gives CDR1 KGHDR, CDR2 SFDVKD. The ends lost 7 bases at V and 4 bases at J; junction bases unmatched: 5. This CDR3 reads CATRPSGGATGELFF. Written as DNA, the CDR3 is TGTGCCACCAGGCCAAGCGGGGGGGCCACCGGGGAGCTGTTTTTT.

The sample holds a few counts of this clone. The chain employs TRBV5-1 and TRBJ2-2; 10 bases align to TRBD1. This CDR3 has 16 amino acids. The ends lost 0 bases at V and 3 bases at J; junction bases unmatched: 2. Per germline, CDR1 SGHRS and CDR2 YFSETQ. The DNA of the CDR3 is TGCGCCAGCAGCTTGGCAGGGACAGGGGACACCGGGGAGCTGTTTTTT. Its protein product is CASSLAGTGDTGELFF.

The gene calls are TRBV6-5 and TRBJ1-3; possible D gene TRBD1, 5 bases. Germline V CDR1 and CDR2: MNHEY, SVGAGI. The length of the CDR3 is 14 residues. V gave up 8 bases and J gave up 4 bases, with 15 bases separating them. CDR3 sequence: CASGSGQGGNTIYF. CDR3 DNA: TGTGCCAGCGGTTCTGGGCAGGGAGGAAACACCATATATTTT.

The gene calls are TRBV7-2 and TRBJ2-7, with D unclear. This CDR3 region has 12 residues. The germline gives CDR1 SGHTA, CDR2 FQGNSA. The V end was cut by 5 bases, the J end by 4 bases, with 9 bases between. The CDR3 DNA reads TGTGCCAGCAGCCCAAGGAGTTACGAGCAGTACTTC. Its protein is CASSPRSYEQYF.

Concerning this clone itself: This sample includes further DNA sequences coding for the same CDR3. This rearrangement joins TRBV7-9 to TRBJ1-5; 7 positions match TRBD1. Losses at the gene ends were 2 bases for V and 0 bases for J; bases not matched to a gene: 4. The CDR3 totals 16 residues. Germline V lookup: CDR1 SEHNR, CDR2 FQNEAQ (reference sequence). CDR3 DNA sequence: TGTGCCAGCAGCTTACAAGGGACAGCTAGCAATCAGCCCCAGCATTTT. It specifies CASSLQGTASNQPQHF.

This chain links TRBV14 with TRBJ2-7, with 7 nucleotides matching TRBD2. This CDR3 comprises 15 residues. V lost 1 base, J lost 1 base, and 4 bases stayed unmatched. Germline values: CDR1 SGHDN, CDR2 FVKESK. CDR3 residues: CASSQVWGGSYEQYF. The CDR3 nucleotides are TGTGCCAGCAGCCAAGTATGGGGGGGTTCCTACGAGCAGTACTTC.

Only one count was recorded for this clone. The genes are TRBV19 and TRBJ2-7; TRBD2 matches 14 bases. CDR1 is LNHDA and CDR2 is SQIVND in the germline V gene (reference sequence). The V segment lost 3 bases and the J segment 1 base; nucleotides outside the gene matches: 5. CDR3 length equals 17 residues. In DNA, the CDR3 is TGTGCCAGTAGTATTGGACTAGCGGGAGGCGTTTCCTACGAGCAGTACTTC. Amino acids: CASSIGLAGGVSYEQYF.

The chain couples TRBV12-3 or TRBV12-4 to TRBJ1-3; D is unresolved. The CDR3 covers 13 residues. V lost 1 base, J lost 5 bases, and 6 bases lay in between. CDR3 sequence reads: CASSLGRRNTIYF. The CDR3 DNA reads TGTGCCAGCAGTTTAGGCAGAAGAAACACCATATATTTT.

This chain links TRBV5-4 with TRBJ2-2, with 7 positions matching TRBD1. CDR3 size: 16 residues. The V and J ends lost 5 bases and 3 bases, in that order; junction bases with no gene match: 10. CDR1 is SGHNT and CDR2 is YYREEE in the germline V gene (reference sequence). CDR3 nucleotides: TGTGCCAGCAGTCTAGGGGGCTCCGTCCACACCGGGGAGCTGTTTTTT. It is translated as CASSLGGSVHTGELFF.

This clone appeared a single time. This chain connects TRBV5-5 to TRBJ2-2; 9 bases match TRBD2. Looked up from germline, CDR1 is SGHKS and CDR2 is YYEKEE (reference sequence). This CDR3 has 15 residues. Unmatched junction bases numbered 6, after V lost 4 bases and J lost 5 bases. The CDR3 region is CASSSTSGWTGELFF. The CDR3 nucleotides read TGTGCCAGCAGCAGCACTAGCGGGTGGACCGGGGAGCTGTTTTTT.

This chain uses TRBV19 with TRBJ1-5, with 7 positions matching TRBD1. Germline lookup yields CDR1 LNHDA and CDR2 SQIVND (reference sequence). Germline trimming cut 5 bases from V and 0 bases from J; bases unmatched to any gene: 7. The CDR3 extends over 16 amino acids. CDR3 coding DNA: TGTGCCAGTAGTCCTCGACAGGGATATAGCAATCAGCCCCAGCATTTT. It translates to CASSPRQGYSNQPQHF.

The chain is built from TRBV5-1 and TRBJ2-5; 7 bases map to TRBD2. CDR1 and CDR2 (germline): SGHRS, YFSETQ. The V gene end was trimmed by 1 base and the J gene end by 4 bases; junction bases not matched to a gene: 10. The CDR3 runs 16 residues. The CDR3 is CASSLRSAGVGETQYF. As DNA, the CDR3 is TGCGCCAGCAGCTTGCGTAGCGCGGGAGTGGGAGAGACCCAGTACTTC.

This clone occurred a few times. The genes are TRBV28 and TRBJ1-5, with a weak D call TRBD1 (5 bases). The ends were cut back, 5 bases at V and 6 bases at J, with 11 bases in the middle. Germline assignment: CDR1 MDHEN and CDR2 SYDVKM. The CDR3 loop spans 13 amino acids. The CDR3 reads CASSPGGVQPQHF. The CDR3 coding sequence is TGTGCCAGCAGTCCCGGAGGGGTTCAGCCCCAGCATTTT.

The chain combines TRBV10-3 with TRBJ2-7; possibly TRBD2 for D (6 bases). The CDR3 covers 10 residues. V lost 10 bases and J 4 bases, leaving 8 bases between the germline ends. In germline, CDR1 is ENHRY, CDR2 SYGVKD. The CDR3 sequence: CATGVYEQYF. CDR3 DNA sequence: TGTGCCACGGGGGTATACGAGCAGTACTTC.

The chain carries TRBV6-2 or TRBV6-3 and TRBJ2-7; TRBD2 matches 10 bases. The germline CDR1 and CDR2 sequences are MNHEY and SVGEGT. This CDR3 spans 14 amino acids. Germline trimming cut 5 bases from V and 5 bases from J; bases unmatched to any gene: 6. The CDR3 loop reads CASSTIAGGNEQYF. DNA of the CDR3: TGTGCCAGCAGTACGATAGCGGGAGGCAACGAGCAGTACTTC.

The chain uses TRBV7-3 and TRBJ2-5; 9 nucleotides line up with TRBD1. Germline V gene lookup returns CDR1 SGHTA and CDR2 FQGTGA. V gave up 4 bases and J gave up 7 bases; unmatched junction bases: 13. The CDR3 extends over 16 amino acids. The CDR3 nucleotides read TGTGCCAGCAGCTCACTCAGGACAGGGGAAGAGGGGACCCAGTACTTC. Translation: CASSSLRTGEEGTQYF.

This clone was seen a single time. The CDR3 coding sequence is TGTGCCTGGGGACTTCCTAGCGGGGGGGCCGAGGATACGCAGTATTTT. Translation gives CAWGLPSGGAEDTQYF. The gene calls are TRBV30 and TRBJ2-3, with 12 bases matching TRBD2. The CDR3 has 16 residues. The V and J ends lost 5 bases and 6 bases, in that order; junction bases with no gene match: 12. Germline V lookup: CDR1 GTSNPN, CDR2 SVGIG (reference sequence). The complete variable domain, with remaining parts taken from reference TRBV30 and TRBJ2-3, reads SQTIHQWPATLVQPVGSPLSLECTVEGTSNPNLYWYRQAAGRGLQLLFYSVGIGQISSEVPQNLSASRPQDRQFILSSKKLLLSDSGFYLCAWGLPSGGAEDTQYFGPGTRLTVL.

J is TRBJ2-3 and V is TRBV7-2; 10 nucleotides line up with TRBD2. CDR1 SGHTA and CDR2 FQGNSA come from the germline V gene. This CDR3 is built from 15 residues. V gave up 6 bases and J gave up 5 bases; unmatched junction bases: 8. CDR3 region: CASSFLAGGVDTQYF. CDR3 nucleotide sequence: TGTGCCAGCAGTTTTTTAGCGGGGGGAGTAGATACGCAGTATTTT.

This clone appeared once. CDR3 sequence: CSGSQGIEAFF. DNA for the CDR3: TGCAGTGGGTCTCAGGGGATTGAAGCTTTCTTT. The J gene is TRBJ1-1, the V gene TRBV20-1; D is perhaps TRBD1 (6 bases). V was cut by 7 bases and J by 7 bases, with 13 bases left in between. The CDR3 runs 11 residues. Germline CDR1 DFQATT, CDR2 SNEGSKA (reference sequence).

The chain couples TRBV6-5 to TRBJ1-4; 8 nucleotides line up with TRBD1. The CDR3 runs 13 residues. Losses at the gene ends were 7 bases for V and 8 bases for J; bases not matched to a gene: 6. Germline V gene data show CDR1 as MNHEY and CDR2 as SVGAGI. CDR3 in amino acids: CASKETGVEKLFF. The CDR3 DNA reads TGTGCCAGCAAAGAGACAGGGGTCGAAAAACTGTTTTTT.

This chain uses TRBV24-1 with TRBJ2-1; D uncertain. This CDR3 has 13 residues. CDR1 KGHDR and CDR2 SFDVKD come from the germline V gene. Trimming cost V 9 bases and J 4 bases, with 12 bases left between them. For the CDR3, the DNA is TGTGCCACCCCTTTAATGGCATACAATGAGCAGTTCTTC. Amino acids: CATPLMAYNEQFF.

V and J are TRBV6-5 and TRBJ2-7, with 7 bases that match TRBD1. The germline V gene has CDR1 MNHEY and CDR2 SVGAGI. The CDR3 contains 14 residues. V lost 10 bases, J lost 0 bases, and 9 bases stayed unmatched. CDR3 residues: CATQGPHVSYEQYF. CDR3 coding DNA: TGTGCCACACAGGGGCCGCACGTCTCCTACGAGCAGTACTTC.

This chain connects TRBV10-3 to TRBJ2-1, with 10 nucleotides matching TRBD1. CDR3 length equals 14 residues. Germline CDR1 is ENHRY and CDR2 is SYGVKD. V shed 2 bases, J shed 5 bases, and the junction held 0 bases outside the gene matches. The CDR3 region is CAISEGTGDNEQFF. The CDR3 DNA sequence: TGTGCCATCAGTGAGGGGACAGGGGACAATGAGCAGTTCTTC.

This chain joins TRBV21-1 and TRBJ2-3; the DNA was not used to check the table's D call, TRBD2. TRBV21-1 is a documented pseudogene. This CDR3 spans 17 amino acids. CDR3 amino acids: CASSKGAGGPGTDTQYF. Here the CDR3 DNA reads TGTGCCAGCAGCAAGGGAGCGGGAGGGCCGGGAACAGATACGCAGTATTTT.

V is TRBV24-1 and J is TRBJ2-2, with 9 nucleotides matching TRBD2. The CDR3 is 18 residues long. V gave up 0 bases and J gave up 4 bases; unmatched junction bases: 8. From germline, CDR1 is KGHDR and CDR2 SFDVKD. The CDR3 nucleotides read TGTGCCACCAGTGATTTGAAGGGCGGGAGGGCCGCCACCGGGGAGCTGTTTTTT. Its protein is CATSDLKGGRAATGELFF.

The CDR3, as DNA: TGTGCCAGCAGCCGCTTAACAGGGTTGAACACTGAAGCTTTCTTT. Translated: CASSRLTGLNTEAFF. This sequence joins TRBV27 and TRBJ1-1; tentative D call: TRBD1 (6 bases). The germline V gene encodes CDR1 MNHEY and CDR2 SMNVEV (reference sequence). This CDR3 comprises 15 residues. Trimming removed 6 bases at V and 0 bases at J, with 14 bases between.

The chain couples TRBV5-4 to TRBJ1-2, with 8 nucleotides matching TRBD1. In germline, CDR1 is SGHNT, CDR2 YYREEE (reference sequence). The junction had 3 bases not matched to a gene; V was cut back by 3 bases and J by 2 bases. The CDR3 covers 14 residues. The CDR3 region is CASSSAGGNYGYTF. For the CDR3, the DNA is TGTGCCAGCAGCTCGGCAGGGGGCAACTATGGCTACACCTTC. The entire variable domain, with the rest obtained from reference TRBV5-4 and TRBJ1-2, is as follows: ETGVTQSPTHLIKTRGQQVTLRCSSQSGHNTVSWYQQALGQGPQFIFQYYREEENGRGNFPPRFSGLQFPNYSSELNVNALELDDSALYLCASSSAGGNYGYTFGSGTRLTVV.